Reported below is one T cell receptor (beta chain). The junction does not match germline at one end; this may be a read error. This sample was included in a study of metastatic and nonmetastatic thyroid tumors. TCRdb called clones again from the PCR reads with MiXCR. The sample carries around 61,000 clones, more than 25% recorded once. The CDR3 extends over 16 amino acids. Germline V gives CDR1 MNHNS, CDR2 SASEGT. No patient had received any treatment before thyroid surgery. The V and J genes are TRBV6-1 and TRBJ1-5, with a weak D call TRBD1 (5 bases). This clonotype originated in a female donor with papillary thyroid cancer or a benign thyroid nodule (not recorded which). Some clones in this sample may be carry-over from other donors' samples. The material sequenced was blood. CDR3 residues: CASSAAVGQGNRPQHF. The CDR3 DNA sequence: TGTGCCAGCAGCGCTGCTGTAGGGCAGGGTAATCGGCCCCAGCATTTT.